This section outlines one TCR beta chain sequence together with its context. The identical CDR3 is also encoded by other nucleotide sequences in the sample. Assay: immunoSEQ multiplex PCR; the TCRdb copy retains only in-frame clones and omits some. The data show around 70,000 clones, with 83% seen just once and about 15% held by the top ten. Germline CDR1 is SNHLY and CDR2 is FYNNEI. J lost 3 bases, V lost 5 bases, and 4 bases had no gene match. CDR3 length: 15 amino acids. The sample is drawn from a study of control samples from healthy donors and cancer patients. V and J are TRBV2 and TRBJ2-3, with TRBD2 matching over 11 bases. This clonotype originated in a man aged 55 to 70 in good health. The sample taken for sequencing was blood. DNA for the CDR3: TGTGCCAGCAGTTTAGCGGGAGGGCCAACAGATACGCAGTATTTT. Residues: CASSLAGGPTDTQYF.